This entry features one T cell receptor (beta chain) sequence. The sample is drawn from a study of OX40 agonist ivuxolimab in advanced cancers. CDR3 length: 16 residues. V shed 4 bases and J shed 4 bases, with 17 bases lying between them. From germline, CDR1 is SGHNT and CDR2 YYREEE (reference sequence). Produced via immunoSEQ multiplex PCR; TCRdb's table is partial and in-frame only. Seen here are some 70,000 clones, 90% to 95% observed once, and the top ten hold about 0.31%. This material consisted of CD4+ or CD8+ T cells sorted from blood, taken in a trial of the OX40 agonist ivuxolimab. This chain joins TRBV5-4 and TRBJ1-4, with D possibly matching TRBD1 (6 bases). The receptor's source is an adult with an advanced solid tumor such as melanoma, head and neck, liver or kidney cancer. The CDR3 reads CASSPQGRELNEKLFF. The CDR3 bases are TGTGCCAGCAGCCCCCAGGGGAGGGAACTTAATGAAAAACTGTTTTTT. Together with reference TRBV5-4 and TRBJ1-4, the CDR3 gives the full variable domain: ETGVTQSPTHLIKTRGQQVTLRCSSQSGHNTVSWYQQALGQGPQFIFQYYREEENGRGNFPPRFSGLQFPNYSSELNVNALELDDSALYLCASSPQGRELNEKLFFGSGTQLSVL.